This TCR beta chain was documented in a study of blood T cells in healthy people across ages. A sample-barcoded 5' primer and a J-beta primer mix were used in a second PCR of about 6 to 12 cycles. TCRdb itself ran the 5' RACE reads through MiXCR, one entry per CDR3 protein. The sample holds roughly 1,300,000 distinct CDR3 sequences, approximately 60% seen once. Sample donors were healthy Caucasian individuals that came from Russia, aged roughly 6 to 100. PBMCs, at least 7 million per sample, were isolated. Study results and limitations: Calculation of diversity from one million T cells yielded estimates considered to be underestimates.

This CDR3 is built from 14 residues. CDR1 is ENHRY, CDR2 SYGVKD, per germline. The junction had 12 bases not matched to a gene; V was cut back by 7 bases and J by 10 bases. There are a few counts of this clonotype. Its antigen is undetermined. The sequencing input was blood. This chain uses TRBV10-3 with TRBJ2-1; 8 nucleotides align to TRBD2. The TCR comes from a man aged 18 to 29 in good health. CDR3 sequence: CAIMGIEAGEEQFF. The CDR3 nucleotides read TGTGCCATCATGGGGATTGAAGCGGGGGAAGAGCAGTTCTTC.